Shown below are 13 T cell receptor beta chains from a single sample sequenced in a study of T cell responses to AZD1222 COVID-19 vaccine. The repertoire was sequenced with immunoSEQ multiplex PCR; TCRdb's copy has only in-frame clones and lacks some. The sample yields 160,000 or so clones, approximately 90% seen once. Sequencing was performed on peripheral blood, taken on day 0 of AZD1222 vaccination. These receptors originate from an adult in good health.

The V gene is TRBV28, the J gene TRBJ1-2; no clear D gene. The germline CDR1 and CDR2 sequences are MDHEN and SYDVKM. Trimming shortened V by 5 bases and J by 2 bases, and 15 bases separated the two germline ends. This CDR3 is built from 15 residues. Written as DNA, the CDR3 is TGTGCCAGCAGTGGCCAACCGCGTGAGAACTATGGCTACACCTTC. Amino acids: CASSGQPRENYGYTF.

This chain links TRBV11-2 with TRBJ2-6, with unresolved D. Per germline, CDR1 SGHAT and CDR2 FQNNGV. V lost 4 bases and J lost 4, with 8 bases in between. This CDR3 comprises 14 residues. The CDR3 here is CASSSISGANVLTF. CDR3 nucleotides: TGTGCCAGCAGCTCGATCTCCGGGGCCAACGTCCTGACTTTC. The whole variable domain, filled in from reference TRBV11-2 and TRBJ2-6, reads EAGVAQSPRYKIIEKRQSVAFWCNPISGHATLYWYQQILGQGPKLLIQFQNNGVVDDSQLPKDRFSAERLKGVDSTLKIQPAKLEDSAVYLCASSSISGANVLTFGAGSRLTVL.

This chain joins TRBV7-2 and TRBJ1-3; D is ambiguous. Germline CDR1 SGHTA, CDR2 FQGNSA. The CDR3 runs to 17 residues. V was cut by 5 bases and J by 0 bases, with 17 bases left in between. CDR3 region: CASSISSGNPSGNTIYF. In DNA form, the CDR3 reads TGTGCCAGCAGCATCAGTTCCGGCAACCCCTCTGGAAACACCATATATTTT.

The chain couples TRBV12-5 to TRBJ2-3; TRBD1 is a possible D gene (5 bases). V was cut by 2 bases and J by 3 bases, with 24 bases left in between. The CDR3 covers 19 residues. Germline V lookup: CDR1 LGHNT, CDR2 FRNRAP. CDR3 bases: TGTGCTAGTGGTTTGATTCTTTTCCCGACACAGGTCGGGACAGATACGCAGTATTTT. Residues: CASGLILFPTQVGTDTQYF.

The chain combines TRBV23-1 with TRBJ1-2; 7 bases match TRBD1. TRBV23-1 carries the ORF label, with uncertain function. V was clipped by 1 base and J by 3 bases; unmatched bases: 5. There are 15 residues in the CDR3. The CDR3: CASSQLTGFDYGYTF. CDR3 nucleotides: TGCGCCAGCAGTCAATTGACAGGGTTCGACTATGGCTACACCTTC.

The table lists this clone with a count of one. The rearrangement uses TRBV9 and TRBJ1-5, with 7 bases aligning to TRBD1. Germline values: CDR1 SGDLS, CDR2 YYNGEE. This CDR3 is 18 amino acids long. The J segment lost 5 bases and the V segment lost 4 bases, leaving 18 bases of the junction unmatched. The CDR3, as DNA: TGTGCCAGCAGCTCCCCGGCCCACGACAGGGTGAGCGATCAGCCCCAGCATTTT. It codes for CASSSPAHDRVSDQPQHF.

CDR3 DNA sequence: TGTGCCAGCAGCCAGCTAGACAGTGGTACTTCACCCCTCCACTTT. Amino acid sequence: CASSQLDSGTSPLHF. The chain carries TRBV3-1 (or the pseudogene TRBV3-2) and TRBJ1-6, with TRBD1 as a possible D gene (5 bases). V shed 3 bases and J shed 9 bases, with 15 bases lying between them. From germline, CDR1 is LGHDT and CDR2 YNNKEL (reference sequence). CDR3 length equals 15 residues.

V and J are TRBV18 and TRBJ2-1; D is unclear. The CDR3 length is 15 residues. The ends were cut back, 6 bases at V and 3 bases at J, with 15 bases in the middle. Germline lookup yields CDR1 KGHSH and CDR2 LQKENI. The CDR3 sequence is CASSPDKGLYNEQFF. CDR3 DNA: TGTGCCAGCTCCCCCGACAAGGGCCTCTACAATGAGCAGTTCTTC.

The chain employs TRBV9 and TRBJ2-1; 8 bases align to TRBD2. J was trimmed by 0 bases and V by 2 bases; bases with no gene match: 4. This CDR3 is 16 amino acids long. Germline V gene lookup returns CDR1 SGDLS and CDR2 YYNGEE. The CDR3 coding sequence is TGTGCCAGCAGCGTGGGACTAGTAAACTCCTACAATGAGCAGTTCTTC. It encodes CASSVGLVNSYNEQFF.

The chain employs TRBV5-1 and TRBJ2-7; 13 bases agree with TRBD2. There are 14 residues in the CDR3. Germline CDR1 is SGHRS and CDR2 is YFSETQ. The V gene end was trimmed by 4 bases and the J gene end by 12 bases; junction bases not matched to a gene: 10. The chain's CDR3 is CASSLGTSGVLWYF. CDR3 bases: TGCGCCAGCAGCCTGGGGACTAGCGGGGTCCTTTGGTACTTC.

J is TRBJ1-6 and V is TRBV5-1, with D perhaps matching TRBD1 (6 bases). The CDR3 has 17 amino acids. Germline V gene data show CDR1 as SGHRS and CDR2 as YFSETQ. Trimming took 3 bases from V and 5 from J, leaving 18 bases between them. The CDR3 reads CASSSNQGQRDNSPLHF. The CDR3 region has the DNA TGCGCCAGCAGCTCCAACCAAGGACAGCGAGATAATTCACCCCTCCACTTT.

The chain employs TRBV4-1 and TRBJ2-1; 9 bases fit TRBD2. The V and J ends lost 5 bases and 4 bases, in that order; junction bases with no gene match: 9. Germline V CDR1 and CDR2: MGHRA, YSYEKL. The CDR3 contains 16 residues. CDR3: CASSSLGLAGYNEQFF. The DNA for the CDR3 is TGCGCCAGCAGCTCATTGGGGCTAGCGGGATACAATGAGCAGTTCTTC.

In nucleotides, the CDR3 is TGTGCTAGTGGCTGGGGGACAGGGACTGAAGCTTTCTTT. Residues: CASGWGTGTEAFF. The genes are TRBV12-5 and TRBJ1-1; 9 bases match TRBD1. The CDR3 sequence is 13 residues long. V lost 6 bases, J lost 5 bases, and 4 bases stayed unmatched. The V gene's germline CDR1 is LGHNT and CDR2 FRNRAP.